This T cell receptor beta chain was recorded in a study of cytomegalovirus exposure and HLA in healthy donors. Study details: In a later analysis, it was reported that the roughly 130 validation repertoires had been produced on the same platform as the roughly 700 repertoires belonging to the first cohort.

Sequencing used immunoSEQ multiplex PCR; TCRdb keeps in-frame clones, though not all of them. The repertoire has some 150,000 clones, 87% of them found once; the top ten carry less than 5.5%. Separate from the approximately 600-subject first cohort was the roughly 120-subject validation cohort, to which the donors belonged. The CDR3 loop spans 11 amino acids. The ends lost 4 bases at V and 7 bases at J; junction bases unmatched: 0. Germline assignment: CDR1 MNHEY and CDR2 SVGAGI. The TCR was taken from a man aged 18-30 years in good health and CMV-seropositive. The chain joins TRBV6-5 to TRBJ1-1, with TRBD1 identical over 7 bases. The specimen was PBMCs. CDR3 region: CASSWDSEAFF. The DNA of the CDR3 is TGTGCCAGCAGTTGGGACAGTGAAGCTTTCTTT.